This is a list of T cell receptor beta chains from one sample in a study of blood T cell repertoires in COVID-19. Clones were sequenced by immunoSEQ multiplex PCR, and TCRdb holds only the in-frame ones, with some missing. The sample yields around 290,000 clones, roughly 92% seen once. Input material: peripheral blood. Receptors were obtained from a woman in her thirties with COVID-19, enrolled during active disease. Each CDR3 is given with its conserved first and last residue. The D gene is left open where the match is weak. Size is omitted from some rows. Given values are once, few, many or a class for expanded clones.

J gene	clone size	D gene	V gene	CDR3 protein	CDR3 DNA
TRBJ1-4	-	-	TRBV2	CASSEAQGRTGNEKLFF	TGTGCCAGCAGTGAGGCCCAGGGCCGGACGGGCAATGAAAAACTGTTTTTT
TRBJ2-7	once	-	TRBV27	CATGRGWDEQYF	TGTGCCACCGGACGAGGGTGGGACGAGCAGTACTTC
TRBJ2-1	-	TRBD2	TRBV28	CASVRTSGRFSEQFF	TGTGCCAGCGTGCGGACTAGCGGGAGATTTAGTGAGCAGTTCTTC
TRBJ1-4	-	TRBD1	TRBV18	CASSPPGQDEKLFF	TGTGCCAGCTCACCACCTGGACAGGATGAAAAACTGTTTTTT
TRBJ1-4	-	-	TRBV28	CASSLIGTGVANEKLFF	TGTGCCAGCAGTTTAATCGGTACGGGGGTCGCTAATGAAAAACTGTTTTTT
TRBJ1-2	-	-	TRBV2	CASSPDSYQGYGYTF	TGTGCCAGCAGCCCAGACAGTTACCAGGGATATGGCTACACCTTC
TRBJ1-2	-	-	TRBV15	CATSRPQGYYGYTF	TGTGCCACCAGCAGACCGCAGGGATACTATGGCTACACCTTC
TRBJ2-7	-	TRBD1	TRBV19	CASSRGDRGTYEQYF	TGTGCCAGTAGTAGAGGGGACAGGGGAACCTACGAGCAGTACTTC
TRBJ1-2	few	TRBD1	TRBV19	CASKLNPDRSYGYTF	TGTGCCAGTAAGCTTAACCCGGACAGGAGCTATGGCTACACCTTC
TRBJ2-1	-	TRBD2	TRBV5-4	CASTLGLAGAGEQFF	TGTGCCAGCACCTTAGGACTAGCGGGAGCTGGTGAGCAGTTCTTC
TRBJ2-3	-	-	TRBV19	CASRLDRYSTDTQYF	TGTGCCAGTAGATTAGACAGATATAGCACAGATACGCAGTATTTT
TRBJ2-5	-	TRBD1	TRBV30	CAWKGDRPIQETQYF	TGTGCCTGGAAGGGGGACAGGCCGATCCAAGAGACCCAGTACTTC
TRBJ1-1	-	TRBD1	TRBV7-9	CASSLAPTSTGRTEAFF	TGTGCCAGCAGCTTAGCCCCTACCTCGACAGGGAGGACTGAAGCTTTCTTT
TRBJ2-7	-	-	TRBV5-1	CASSSSYEQYF	TGCGCCAGCAGCTCGTCCTACGAGCAGTACTTC
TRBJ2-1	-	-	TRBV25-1	CASSEYEDYNEQFF	TGTGCCAGCAGTGAATATGAGGACTACAATGAGCAGTTCTTC
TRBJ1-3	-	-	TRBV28	CASSPDRRTIYF	TGTGCCAGCAGTCCCGACCGGAGGACCATATATTTT
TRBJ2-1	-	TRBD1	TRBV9	CASSATGTERGEQFF	TGTGCCAGCAGCGCCACCGGGACAGAGAGGGGTGAGCAGTTCTTC
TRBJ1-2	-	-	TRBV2	CASSEDAGAYGYTF	TGTGCCAGCAGTGAGGATGCAGGGGCTTATGGCTACACCTTC
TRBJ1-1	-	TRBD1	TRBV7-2	CASSLNGQGGTEAFF	TGTGCCAGCAGCTTAAACGGACAGGGGGGCACTGAAGCTTTCTTT
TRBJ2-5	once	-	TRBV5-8	CASSLEGAIQETQYF	TGTGCCAGCAGCTTGGAAGGAGCCATTCAAGAGACCCAGTACTTC
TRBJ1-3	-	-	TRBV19	CASTNRWTERVATIYF	TGTGCCAGTACCAACCGCTGGACAGAGAGAGTAGCCACCATATATTTT
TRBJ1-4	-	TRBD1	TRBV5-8	CATTRGPNNEKLFF	TGTGCCACCACGAGGGGGCCGAATAATGAAAAACTGTTTTTT
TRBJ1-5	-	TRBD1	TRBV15	CATSRDRGSNQPQHF	TGTGCCACCAGCAGAGACAGGGGGAGCAATCAGCCCCAGCATTTT
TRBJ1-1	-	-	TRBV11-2	CASSPRRVTEAFF	TGTGCCAGCAGCCCTCGCCGAGTCACTGAAGCTTTCTTT
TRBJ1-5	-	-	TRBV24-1	CATSRRGGYSNQPQHF	TGTGCCACCAGTAGGCGGGGGGGATATAGCAATCAGCCCCAGCATTTT
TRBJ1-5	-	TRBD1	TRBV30	CAWRSPGQGTQPQHF	TGTGCCTGGCGATCTCCGGGACAGGGGACTCAGCCCCAGCATTTT
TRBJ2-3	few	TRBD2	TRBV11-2	CASRSTRTSGRGGRTQYF	TGTGCCAGCAGATCGACCCGGACTAGCGGGAGGGGGGGTCGCACGCAGTATTTT
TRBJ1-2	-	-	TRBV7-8	CASRPESRVGGYTF	TGTGCCAGCAGGCCAGAATCCAGGGTTGGTGGCTACACCTTC
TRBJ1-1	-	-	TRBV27	CASSFRENTEAFF	TGTGCCAGCAGTTTCCGAGAAAACACTGAAGCTTTCTTT